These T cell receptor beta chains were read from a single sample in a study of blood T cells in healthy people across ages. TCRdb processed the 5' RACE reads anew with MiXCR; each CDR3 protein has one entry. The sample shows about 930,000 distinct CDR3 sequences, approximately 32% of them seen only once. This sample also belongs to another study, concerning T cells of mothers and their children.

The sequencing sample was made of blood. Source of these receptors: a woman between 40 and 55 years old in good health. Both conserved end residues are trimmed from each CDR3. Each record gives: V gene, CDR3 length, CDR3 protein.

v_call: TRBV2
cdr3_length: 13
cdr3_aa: ASSDPGESSYEQY

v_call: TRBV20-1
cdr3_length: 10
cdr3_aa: SASWQNEKLF

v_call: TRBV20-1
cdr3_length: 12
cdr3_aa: SAGTRGKSSTQY

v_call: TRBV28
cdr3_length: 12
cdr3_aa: ASKDRGGTGELF

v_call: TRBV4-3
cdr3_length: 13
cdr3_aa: ASSPGGVTSKKLF

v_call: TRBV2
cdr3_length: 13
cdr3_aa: ASSYRDWGVSEQY

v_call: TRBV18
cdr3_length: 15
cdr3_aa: ASSGQGTRTITYEQY

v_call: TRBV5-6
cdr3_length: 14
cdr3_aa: ASSQDRGLIQETQY

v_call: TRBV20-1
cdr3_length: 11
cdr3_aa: SAERGSTGELF

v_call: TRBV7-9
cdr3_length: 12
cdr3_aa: ASSSGGGQETQY

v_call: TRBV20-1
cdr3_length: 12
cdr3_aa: SASYKGVRYEQY

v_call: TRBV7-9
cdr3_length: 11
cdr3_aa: ASSHQGTYGYT

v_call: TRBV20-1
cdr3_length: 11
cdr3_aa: SATQTGRYEQY

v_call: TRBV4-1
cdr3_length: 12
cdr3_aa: ASSQAAGGNEQF

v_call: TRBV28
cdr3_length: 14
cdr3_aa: ASSAIPGQGTTEAF

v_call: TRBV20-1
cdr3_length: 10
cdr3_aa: SASLENTEAF

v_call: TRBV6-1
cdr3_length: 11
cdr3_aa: ASSEESGDSQH

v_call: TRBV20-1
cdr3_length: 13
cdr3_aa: SARVLAGGSNEQF

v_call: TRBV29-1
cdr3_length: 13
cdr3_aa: NDPPGHISYNEQY

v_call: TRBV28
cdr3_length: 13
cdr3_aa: ASRGTGSGDEKLF

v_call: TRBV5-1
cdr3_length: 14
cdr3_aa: ASSLIPQTRTDTQY

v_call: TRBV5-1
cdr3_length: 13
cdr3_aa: ASSFTRDATYEQY

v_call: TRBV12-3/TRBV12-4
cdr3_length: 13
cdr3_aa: ASTTTGQAYNEQF

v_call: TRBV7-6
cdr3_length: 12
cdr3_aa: ASSSVDGDTEAF

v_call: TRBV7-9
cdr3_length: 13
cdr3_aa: ASGGIRGFSYEQY

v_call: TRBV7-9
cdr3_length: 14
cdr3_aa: ASSPRTSGLTDTQY

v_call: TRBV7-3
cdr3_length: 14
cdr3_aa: ASSLTTSGGNNEQF

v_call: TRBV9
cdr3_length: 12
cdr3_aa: ASSPRELGGTQY

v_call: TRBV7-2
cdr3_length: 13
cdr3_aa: ASSLGGPGPYEQY

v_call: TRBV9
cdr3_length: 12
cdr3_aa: ASSQGQGAVGYT

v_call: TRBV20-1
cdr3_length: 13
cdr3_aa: SAPPWAWTQETQY

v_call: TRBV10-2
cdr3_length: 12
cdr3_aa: ASSERGESYGYT

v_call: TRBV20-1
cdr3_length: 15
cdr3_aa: SARDPSGQGESSEAF

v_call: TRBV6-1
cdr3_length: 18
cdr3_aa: ASFRDTSSSLAPTYNEQF

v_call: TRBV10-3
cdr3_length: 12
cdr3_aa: AISDATGDYGYT

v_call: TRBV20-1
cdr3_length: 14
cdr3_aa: SARDPSGGDTDTQY

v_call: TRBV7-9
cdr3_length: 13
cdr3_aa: ASSLSRAEYGTQY

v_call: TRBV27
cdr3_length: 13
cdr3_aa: ASSIRTSGGNEQY

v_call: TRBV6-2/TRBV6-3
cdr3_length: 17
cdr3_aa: ASSYSFIPQGARNTEAF

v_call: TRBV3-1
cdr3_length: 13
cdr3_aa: ASSLTWESNQPQH

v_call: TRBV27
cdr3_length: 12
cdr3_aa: ASSGQGAQETQY

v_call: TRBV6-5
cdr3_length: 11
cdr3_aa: ASSRGQGRGYT

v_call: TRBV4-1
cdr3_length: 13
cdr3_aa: ASSQARGLNTEAF

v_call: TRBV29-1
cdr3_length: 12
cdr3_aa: SARLGDRVRGWF

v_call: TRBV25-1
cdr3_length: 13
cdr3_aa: ASSVGAGGANEQF

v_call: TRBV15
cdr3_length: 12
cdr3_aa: ATSNTPGLFGYT

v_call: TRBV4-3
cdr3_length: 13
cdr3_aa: ASSQEAGGADTQY

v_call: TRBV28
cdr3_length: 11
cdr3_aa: ASTQVMNTEAF

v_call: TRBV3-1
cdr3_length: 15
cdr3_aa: ASSQDELRRDQETQY

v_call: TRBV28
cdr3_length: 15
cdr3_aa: ASSPPRAGWGPGGYT